The clone carrying this T cell receptor (beta chain) occurred a few times. Its specificity is not known. This may be a read error, as it is one base from a much larger clone. TCRbeta libraries were built with three rounds of nested PCR, modified from ARM-PCR. Via MiXCR, TCRdb re-called the multiplex PCR reads, giving one row per CDR3 protein. The repertoire consists of approximately 71,000 distinct CDR3 sequences, with roughly 60% occurring once and the leading ten covering around 20%. This sample's RNA came from whole unsorted tissue. These data are taken from a study of tumor and adjacent non-tumor tissue in lung cancer. After removal of 1 base from V and 5 bases from J, the junction contained 7 bases not matched to a gene. Germline lookup yields CDR1 SGHRS and CDR2 YFSETQ. The CDR3 runs to 16 residues. Study outcomes and limitations: Tumor repertoires had a smaller top 100 clone share than normal lung. Higher tumor TCR diversity was associated with shorter survival.

The chain recombines TRBV5-1 with TRBJ2-3; TRBD2 matches at 10 bases. Sample: lung tumor tissue. The clonotype comes from a man aged 50-59 years with non-small cell lung cancer. The DNA of the CDR3 is TGCGCCAGCAGCTTGTGGCTAGCGGGAGTAGGAGATACGCAGTATTTT. Protein sequence: CASSLWLAGVGDTQYF.